This T cell receptor beta chain was found in a study of cytomegalovirus exposure and HLA in healthy donors. Whole-study findings and limits: For most TCR beta V segments, an earlier analysis put the productive rate at about 90% or about 30% of the time. By HLA locus, TCR association rates varied in a later analysis, with DRB1 showing the most and HLA-C the fewest. There were some 150 TCR beta chains listed as cytomegalovirus-associated. Solely CMV serostatus was available to characterize immune exposure.

As for this clone: What it binds is not known.

The CDR3 sequence is 16 residues long. Germline loops: CDR1 LGHNT, CDR2 FRNRAP. The V and J ends lost 2 bases and 8 bases, in that order; junction bases with no gene match: 12. Primers for the PCR totalled 60 Vbeta and 13 Jbeta. Libraries were prepared by immunoSEQ multiplex PCR; TCRdb keeps only in-frame clonotypes and omits some of them. The sample contains 100,000 to 150,000 clones, approximately 80% of which appear only once. The TCR sequence derives from a man aged 35 to 55 in good health and CMV-seronegative. V gene TRBV12-5 combines with J gene TRBJ2-1; 7 bases match TRBD2. The sequenced sample consisted of PBMCs. CDR3 sequence reads: CASGLLGLVKIDEQFF. Written as DNA, the CDR3 is TGTGCTAGTGGTTTGTTAGGACTAGTGAAAATCGATGAGCAGTTCTTC.